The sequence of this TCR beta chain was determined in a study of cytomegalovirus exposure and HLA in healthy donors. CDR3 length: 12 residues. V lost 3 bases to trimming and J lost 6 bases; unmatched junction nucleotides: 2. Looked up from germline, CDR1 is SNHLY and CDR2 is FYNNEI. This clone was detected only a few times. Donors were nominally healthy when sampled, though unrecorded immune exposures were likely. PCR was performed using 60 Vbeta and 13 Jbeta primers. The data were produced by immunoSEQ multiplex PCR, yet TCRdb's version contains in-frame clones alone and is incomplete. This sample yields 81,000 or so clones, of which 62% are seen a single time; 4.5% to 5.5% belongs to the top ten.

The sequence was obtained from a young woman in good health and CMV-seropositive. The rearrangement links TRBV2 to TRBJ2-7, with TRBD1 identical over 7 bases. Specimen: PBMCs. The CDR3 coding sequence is TGTGCCAGCAGTGATCCAGGGGGCGAGCAGTACTTC. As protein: CASSDPGGEQYF. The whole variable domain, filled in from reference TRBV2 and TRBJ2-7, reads EPEVTQTPSHQVTQMGQEVILRCVPISNHLYFYWYRQILGQKVEFLVSFYNNEISEKSEIFDDQFSVERPDGSNFTLKIRSTKLEDSAMYFCASSDPGGEQYFGPGTRLTVT.